This T cell receptor beta chain was recovered during a study of shared clonotypes between healthy human individuals. The data were produced by immunoSEQ multiplex PCR, yet TCRdb's version contains in-frame clones alone and is incomplete. The sample has 1.6 million or so clones; approximately 98.5% are singletons. This clone was recorded only once. The sample comprised naive CD4+ T cells sorted from blood. Sample subset: CD45RA+ positively selected. The origin of this receptor is a man aged 25-45 years in good health.

CDR3 DNA sequence: TGTGCCAGCAGCCTAACAGGGGTGGGTACGCAGTATTTT. This gives the protein CASSLTGVGTQYF. The chain joins TRBV7-2 to TRBJ2-3, with TRBD1 matching over 7 bases. With V trimmed by 5 bases and J by 8 bases, 7 bases remained unmatched. CDR3 length: 13 residues. CDR1 and CDR2 (germline): SGHTA, FQGNSA.